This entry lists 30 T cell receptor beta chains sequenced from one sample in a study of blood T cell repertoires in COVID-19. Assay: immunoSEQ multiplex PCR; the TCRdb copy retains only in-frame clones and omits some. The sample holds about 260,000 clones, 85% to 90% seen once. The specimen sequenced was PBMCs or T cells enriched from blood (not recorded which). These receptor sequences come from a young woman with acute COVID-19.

The CDR3 DNA reads TGTGCCAGCAGTAAACTAGCGGGAGGCTACAATGAGCAGTTCTTC. Protein: CASSKLAGGYNEQFF. V and J are TRBV7-3 and TRBJ2-1; 12 nucleotides agree with TRBD2. The CDR3 contains 15 residues. Germline V gene data show CDR1 as SGHTA and CDR2 as FQGTGA. The J segment lost 3 bases and the V segment lost 6 bases, leaving 3 bases of the junction unmatched. Looking up the rest from reference TRBV7-3 and TRBJ2-1 gives the full variable domain: GAGVSQTPSNKVTEKGKYVELRCDPISGHTALYWYRQSLGQGPEFLIYFQGTGAADDSGLPNDRFFAVRPEGSVSTLKIQRTERGDSAVYLCASSKLAGGYNEQFFGPGTRLTVL.

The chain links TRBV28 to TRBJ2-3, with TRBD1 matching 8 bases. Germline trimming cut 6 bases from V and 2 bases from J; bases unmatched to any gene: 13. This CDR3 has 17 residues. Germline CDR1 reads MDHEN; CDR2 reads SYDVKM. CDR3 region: CASSRDRGRGHTDTQYF. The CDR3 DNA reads TGTGCCAGCAGCCGAGACAGGGGCAGGGGGCACACAGATACGCAGTATTTT.

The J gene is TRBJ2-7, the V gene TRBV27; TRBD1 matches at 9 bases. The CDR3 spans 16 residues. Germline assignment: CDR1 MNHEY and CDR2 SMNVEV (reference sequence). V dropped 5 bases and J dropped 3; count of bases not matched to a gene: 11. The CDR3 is CASSLDRDRVSYEQYF. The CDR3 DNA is TGTGCCAGCAGTCTCGACCGGGACAGGGTTAGCTACGAGCAGTACTTC.

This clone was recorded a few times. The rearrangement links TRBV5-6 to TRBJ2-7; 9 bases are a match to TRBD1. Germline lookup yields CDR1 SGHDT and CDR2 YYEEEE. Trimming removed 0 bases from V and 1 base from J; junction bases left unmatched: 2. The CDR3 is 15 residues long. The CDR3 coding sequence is TGTGCCAGCAGCTTGGAGGGACAGGGTTCCTACGAGCAGTACTTC. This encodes CASSLEGQGSYEQYF.

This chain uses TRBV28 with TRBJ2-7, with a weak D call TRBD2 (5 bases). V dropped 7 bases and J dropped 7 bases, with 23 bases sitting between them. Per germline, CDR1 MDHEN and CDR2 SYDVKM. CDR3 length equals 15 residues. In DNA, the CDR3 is TGTGCCAGCAACCTGGTTCGGAACACGGCGGGTGAGCAGTACTTC. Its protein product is CASNLVRNTAGEQYF.

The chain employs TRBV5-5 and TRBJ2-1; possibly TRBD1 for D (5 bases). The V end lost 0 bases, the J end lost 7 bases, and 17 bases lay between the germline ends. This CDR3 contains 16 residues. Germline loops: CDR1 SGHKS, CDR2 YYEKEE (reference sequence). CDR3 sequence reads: CASSLEGRASMNEQFF. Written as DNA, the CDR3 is TGTGCCAGCAGCTTGGAAGGCAGGGCAAGTATGAATGAGCAGTTCTTC. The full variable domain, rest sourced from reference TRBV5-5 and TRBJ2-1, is DAGVTQSPTHLIKTRGQQVTLRCSPISGHKSVSWYQQVLGQGPQFIFQYYEKEERGRGNFPDRFSARQFPNYSSELNVNALLLGDSALYLCASSLEGRASMNEQFFGPGTRLTVL.

The CDR3, as DNA: TGTGCCAGCAGGGCAAATTTTGGACTAGCGGGATTTGGGACCGGGGAGCTGTTTTTT. Its protein is CASRANFGLAGFGTGELFF. The chain couples TRBV28 to TRBJ2-2, with 12 bases aligning to TRBD2. V lost 6 bases to trimming and J lost 5 bases; unmatched junction nucleotides: 16. The CDR3 length is 19 residues. Germline V gene sequence: CDR1 MDHEN, CDR2 SYDVKM.

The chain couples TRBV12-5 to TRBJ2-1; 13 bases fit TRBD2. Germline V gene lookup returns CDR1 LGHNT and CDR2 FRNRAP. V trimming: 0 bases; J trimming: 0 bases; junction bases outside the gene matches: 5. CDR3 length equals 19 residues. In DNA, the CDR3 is TGTGCTAGTGGTTTGGTAGGGACTAGCGGGACGATCTCCTACAATGAGCAGTTCTTC. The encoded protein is CASGLVGTSGTISYNEQFF.

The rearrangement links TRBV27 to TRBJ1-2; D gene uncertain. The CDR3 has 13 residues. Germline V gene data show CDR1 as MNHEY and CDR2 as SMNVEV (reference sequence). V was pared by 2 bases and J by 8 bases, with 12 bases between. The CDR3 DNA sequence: TGTGCCAGCAGTTTAGGGCCCCGAATCGGCTACACCTTC. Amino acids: CASSLGPRIGYTF.

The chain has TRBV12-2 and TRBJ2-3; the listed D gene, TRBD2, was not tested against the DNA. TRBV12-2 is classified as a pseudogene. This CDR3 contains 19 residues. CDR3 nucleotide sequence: TGTGCAAGTCGTTCGGCCCCCATAGGTCCGAGGGAGGACACAGATACGCAGTATTTT. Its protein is CASRSAPIGPREDTDTQYF.

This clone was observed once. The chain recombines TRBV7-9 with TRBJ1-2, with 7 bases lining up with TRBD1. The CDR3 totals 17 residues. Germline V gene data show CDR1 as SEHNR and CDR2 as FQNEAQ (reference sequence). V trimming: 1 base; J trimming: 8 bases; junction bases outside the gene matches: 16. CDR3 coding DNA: TGTGCCAGCAGCTTAGGAGGACAGGCTTACTCAAGGGGCGGCTACACCTTC. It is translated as CASSLGGQAYSRGGYTF.

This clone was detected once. CDR3 bases: TGTGCCTGGAGGGGGGGAGTCTACACCGGGGAGCTGTTTTTT. It translates to CAWRGGVYTGELFF. The J gene is TRBJ2-2, the V gene TRBV30, with TRBD2 as a possible D gene (6 bases). CDR3 size: 14 residues. Germline assignment: CDR1 GTSNPN and CDR2 SVGIG (reference sequence). Deletions cut 3 bases from V and 3 bases from J, with 11 bases between.

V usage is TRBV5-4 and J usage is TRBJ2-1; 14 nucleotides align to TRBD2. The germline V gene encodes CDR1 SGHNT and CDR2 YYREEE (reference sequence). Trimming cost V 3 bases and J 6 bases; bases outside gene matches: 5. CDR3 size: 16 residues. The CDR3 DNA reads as TGTGCCAGCAGCTGGGGACTAGCGGGAGATGTCAATGAGCAGTTCTTC. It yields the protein CASSWGLAGDVNEQFF.

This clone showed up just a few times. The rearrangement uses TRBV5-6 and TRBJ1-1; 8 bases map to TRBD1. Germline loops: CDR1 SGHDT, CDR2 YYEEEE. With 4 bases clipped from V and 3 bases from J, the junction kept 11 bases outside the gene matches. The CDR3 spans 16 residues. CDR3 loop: CASSPGQGEVDTEAFF. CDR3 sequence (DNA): TGTGCCAGCAGCCCAGGACAGGGTGAGGTAGACACTGAAGCTTTCTTT.

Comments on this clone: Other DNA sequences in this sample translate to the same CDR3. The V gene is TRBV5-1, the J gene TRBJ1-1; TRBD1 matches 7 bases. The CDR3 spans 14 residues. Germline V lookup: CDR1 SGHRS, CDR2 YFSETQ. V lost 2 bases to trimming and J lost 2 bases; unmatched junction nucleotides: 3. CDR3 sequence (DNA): TGCGCCAGCAGCTTAAGGGGGCCAAACACTGAAGCTTTCTTT. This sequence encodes CASSLRGPNTEAFF.

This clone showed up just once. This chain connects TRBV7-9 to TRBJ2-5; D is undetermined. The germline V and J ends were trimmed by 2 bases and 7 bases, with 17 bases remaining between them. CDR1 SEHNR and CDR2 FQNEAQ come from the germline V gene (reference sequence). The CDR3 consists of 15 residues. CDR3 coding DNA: TGTGCCAGCAGCTTACTTATCACCCCATCGGGGACCCAGTACTTC. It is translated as CASSLLITPSGTQYF.

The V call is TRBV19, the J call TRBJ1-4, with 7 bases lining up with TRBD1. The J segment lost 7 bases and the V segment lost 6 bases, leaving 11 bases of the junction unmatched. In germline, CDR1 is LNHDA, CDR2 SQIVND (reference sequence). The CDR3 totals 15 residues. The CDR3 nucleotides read TGTGCCAGTAGGTCTACCGGGACAGCTCTTGAAAAACTGTTTTTT. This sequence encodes CASRSTGTALEKLFF.

The CDR3 loop is CASSSPLDSPNTEAFF. CDR3 DNA: TGTGCCAGCAGTTCCCCTCTCGACAGTCCGAACACTGAAGCTTTCTTT. The chain has TRBV28 and TRBJ1-1, with a possible D match to TRBD1 (5 bases). Germline V CDR1 and CDR2: MDHEN, SYDVKM. The V end was cut by 4 bases, the J end by 1 base, with 16 bases between. The CDR3 sequence is 16 residues long. Variable domain in full (rest from reference TRBV28 and TRBJ1-1): DVKVTQSSRYLVKRTGEKVFLECVQDMDHENMFWYRQDPGLGLRLIYFSYDVKMKEKGDIPEGYSVSREKKERFSLILESASTNQTSMYLCASSSPLDSPNTEAFFGQGTRLTVV.

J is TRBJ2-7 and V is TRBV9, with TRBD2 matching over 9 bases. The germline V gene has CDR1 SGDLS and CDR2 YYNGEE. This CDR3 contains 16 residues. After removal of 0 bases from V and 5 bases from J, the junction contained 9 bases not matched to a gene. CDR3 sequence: CASSVDPSGILHEQYF. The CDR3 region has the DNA TGTGCCAGCAGCGTAGATCCTAGCGGGATTCTCCACGAGCAGTACTTC. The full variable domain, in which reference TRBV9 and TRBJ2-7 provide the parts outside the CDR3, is DSGVTQTPKHLITATGQRVTLRCSPRSGDLSVYWYQQSLDQGLQFLIQYYNGEERAKGNILERFSAQQFPDLHSELNLSSLELGDSALYFCASSVDPSGILHEQYFGPGTRLTVT.

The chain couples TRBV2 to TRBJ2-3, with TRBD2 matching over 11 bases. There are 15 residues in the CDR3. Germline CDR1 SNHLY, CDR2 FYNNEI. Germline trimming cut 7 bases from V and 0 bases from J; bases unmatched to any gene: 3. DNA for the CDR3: TGTGCCAGCACTCGACTAGCGGGGAGCACAGATACGCAGTATTTT. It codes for CASTRLAGSTDTQYF.

The CDR3, as DNA: TGTGCCAGCAGCTCGCGGTGGGGGGGAACCACCGGGGAGCTGTTTTTT. It encodes CASSSRWGGTTGELFF. The chain is built from TRBV7-2 and TRBJ2-2; 7 bases align to TRBD2. The CDR3 totals 16 residues. Germline V gene sequence: CDR1 SGHTA, CDR2 FQGNSA. V trimming: 4 bases; J trimming: 4 bases; junction bases outside the gene matches: 9.

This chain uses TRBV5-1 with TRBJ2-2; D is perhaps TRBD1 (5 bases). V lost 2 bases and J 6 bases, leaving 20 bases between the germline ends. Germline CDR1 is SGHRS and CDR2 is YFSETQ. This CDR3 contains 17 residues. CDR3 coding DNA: TGCGCCAGCAGCTTACCCAAAGCTAAGACAGATCCCGGGGAGCTGTTTTTT. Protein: CASSLPKAKTDPGELFF. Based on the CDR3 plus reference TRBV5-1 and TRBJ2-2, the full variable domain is KAGVTQTPRYLIKTRGQQVTLSCSPISGHRSVSWYQQTPGQGLQFLFEYFSETQRNKGNFPGRFSGRQFSNSRSEMNVSTLELGDSALYLCASSLPKAKTDPGELFFGEGSRLTVL.

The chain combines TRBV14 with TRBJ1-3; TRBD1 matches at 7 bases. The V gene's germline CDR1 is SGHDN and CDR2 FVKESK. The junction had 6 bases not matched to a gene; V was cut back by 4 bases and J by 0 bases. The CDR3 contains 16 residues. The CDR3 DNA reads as TGTGCCAGCAGCCGAGGGACAGTTGGCTCTGGAAACACCATATATTTT. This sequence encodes CASSRGTVGSGNTIYF.

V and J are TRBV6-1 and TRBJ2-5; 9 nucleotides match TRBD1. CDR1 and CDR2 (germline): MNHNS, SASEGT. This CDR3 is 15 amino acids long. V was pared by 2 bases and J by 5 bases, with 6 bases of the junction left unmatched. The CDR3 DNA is TGTGCCAGCAGTGAACGGGACAGGGCATGGGAGACCCAGTACTTC. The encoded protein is CASSERDRAWETQYF.

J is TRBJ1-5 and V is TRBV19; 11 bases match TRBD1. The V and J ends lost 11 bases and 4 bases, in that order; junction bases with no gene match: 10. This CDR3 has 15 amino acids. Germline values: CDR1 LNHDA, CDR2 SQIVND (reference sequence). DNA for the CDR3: TGTGCCTGCAAGCGGGGGACAGGGGGTAATCAGCCCCAGCATTTT. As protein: CACKRGTGGNQPQHF.

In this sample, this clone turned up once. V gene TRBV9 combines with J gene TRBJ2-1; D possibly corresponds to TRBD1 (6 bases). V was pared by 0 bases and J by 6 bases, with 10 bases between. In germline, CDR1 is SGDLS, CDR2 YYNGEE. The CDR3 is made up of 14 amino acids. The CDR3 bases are TGTGCCAGCAGCGTAGCAGTAGGGGGCAATGAGCAGTTCTTC. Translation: CASSVAVGGNEQFF.

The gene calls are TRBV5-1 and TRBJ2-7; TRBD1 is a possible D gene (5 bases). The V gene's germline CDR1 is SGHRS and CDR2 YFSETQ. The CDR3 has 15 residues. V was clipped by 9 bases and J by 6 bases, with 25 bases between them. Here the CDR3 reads CATRINSQGQGEQYF. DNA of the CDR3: TGCGCCACGCGCATAAACTCGCAGGGCCAGGGCGAGCAGTACTTC.

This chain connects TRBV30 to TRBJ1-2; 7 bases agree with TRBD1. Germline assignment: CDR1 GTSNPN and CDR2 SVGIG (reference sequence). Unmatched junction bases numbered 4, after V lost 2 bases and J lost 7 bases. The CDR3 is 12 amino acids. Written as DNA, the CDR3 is TGTGCCTGGAGTCGACAGGGACGTGGCTACACCTTC. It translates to CAWSRQGRGYTF.

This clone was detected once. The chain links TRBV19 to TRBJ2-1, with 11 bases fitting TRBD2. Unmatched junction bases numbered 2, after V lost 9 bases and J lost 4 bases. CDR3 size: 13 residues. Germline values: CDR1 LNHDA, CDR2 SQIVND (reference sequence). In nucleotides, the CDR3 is TGTGCCAGCGGGACTAGCGGATACAATGAGCAGTTCTTC. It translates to CASGTSGYNEQFF.

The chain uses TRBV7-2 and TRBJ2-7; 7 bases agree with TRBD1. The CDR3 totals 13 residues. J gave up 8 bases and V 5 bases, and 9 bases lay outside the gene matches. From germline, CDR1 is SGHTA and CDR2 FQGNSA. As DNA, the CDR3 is TGTGCCAGCAGCCGGACAGGAATCCCGCAGCAGTACTTC. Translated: CASSRTGIPQQYF.